The 14 T cell receptor beta chains reported below all come from one sample, sequenced in a study of cytomegalovirus exposure and HLA in healthy donors (TCRdb year 2017). The library was made by the immunoSEQ multiplex PCR assay. The multiplex PCR relied on a mix of 60 forward primers for TCR Vbeta segments and 13 reverse primers for TCR Jbeta segments. In TCRdb, the immuneACCESS table is reduced to in-frame sequences with V and J assigned. These tables do not hold every clone; where another copy was compared, an unresolved V gene accounts for under half, and the others remain unexplained. In this sample the table shows roughly 120,000 clones, over 60% of which occur a single time. The top ten hold around 4.5% of the sample. The material sequenced was PBMCs. These receptors all come from a young man in good health and CMV-seropositive.

Comments on this clone: Germline and junction disagree at one end, which may indicate a read error. V and J are TRBV7-7 and TRBJ2-1; TRBD2 is a possible D gene (6 bases). CDR1 SSHAT and CDR2 FNYEAQ come from the germline V gene (reference sequence). CDR3 length equals 17 residues. The CDR3 region is CASSLGGWTDAYNEQFF. CDR3 coding DNA: TGTGCTAGCAGCCTGGGGGGTTGGACCGACGCCTACAATGAGCAGTTCTTC.

This clone was seen a handful of times. The chain employs TRBV27 and TRBJ2-5; TRBD2 matches at 7 bases. This CDR3 region has 18 residues. Trimming cost V 6 bases and J 3 bases; bases outside gene matches: 19. Germline CDR1 is MNHEY and CDR2 is SMNVEV (reference sequence). CDR3 loop: CASSRRARSGASEETQYF. CDR3 bases: TGTGCCAGCAGCCGGAGAGCAAGGAGCGGGGCGAGTGAAGAGACCCAGTACTTC.

In the case of this clone: Germline is not matched at one junction end, which may reflect a read error. This sequence joins TRBV7-9 and TRBJ2-7; weak D call: TRBD2 (6 bases). The CDR3 is made up of 17 amino acids. Germline V gene data show CDR1 as SEHNR and CDR2 as FQNEAQ (reference sequence). Here the CDR3 reads CSSSTGFTSIVFNEQYF. Written as DNA, the CDR3 is TGTTCCAGCAGCACTGGATTCACTAGCATCGTTTTTAACGAGCAGTACTTC.

This clone was seen just once. The chain joins TRBV6-5 to TRBJ1-5; D call uncertain. There are 14 residues in the CDR3. Looked up from germline, CDR1 is MNHEY and CDR2 is SVGAGI. V shed 6 bases and J shed 1 base, with 10 bases lying between them. As DNA, the CDR3 is TGTGCCAGCAGAGGAGGGCTCAGCAATCAGCCCCAGCATTTT. This gives the protein CASRGGLSNQPQHF.

The chain is built from TRBV7-2 and TRBJ2-3; D uncertain. Germline V gene data show CDR1 as SGHTA and CDR2 as FQGNSA. V lost 2 bases, J lost 0 bases, and 6 bases lay in between. The CDR3 sequence is 14 residues long. CDR3 nucleotides: TGTGCCAGCAGCTTAACTTTTAGCACAGATACGCAGTATTTT. Residues: CASSLTFSTDTQYF. Full variable domain (outside the CDR3, taken from reference TRBV7-2 and TRBJ2-3): GAGVSQSPSNKVTEKGKDVELRCDPISGHTALYWYRQSLGQGLEFLIYFQGNSAPDKSGLPSDRFSAERTGGSVSTLTIQRTQQEDSAVYLCASSLTFSTDTQYFGPGTRLTVL.

This clone has a single count. The rearrangement joins TRBV7-8 to TRBJ1-5; maybe TRBD1 (6 bases). V was cut by 8 bases and J by 5 bases, with 22 bases left in between. Germline V CDR1 and CDR2: SGHVS, FQNEAQ. The CDR3 extends over 16 amino acids. This CDR3 reads CASSSEGGGADQPQHF. CDR3 coding DNA: TGTGCCAGCTCGTCAGAAGGGGGGGGCGCGGATCAGCCCCAGCATTTT. Supplemented by reference TRBV7-8 and TRBJ1-5, the full variable domain reads GAGVSQSPRYKVAKRGQDVALRCDPISGHVSLFWYQQALGQGPEFLTYFQNEAQLDKSGLPSDRFFAERPEGSVSTLKIQRTQQEDSAVYLCASSSEGGGADQPQHFGDGTRLSIL.

The chain joins TRBV7-6 to TRBJ1-5; TRBD1 aligns across 12 bases. CDR1 SGHVS and CDR2 FNYEAQ come from the germline V gene. V dropped 5 bases and J dropped 10; count of bases not matched to a gene: 6. The CDR3 spans 14 residues. The CDR3 loop reads CASSTGTGGSPQHF. CDR3 coding DNA: TGTGCCAGCAGCACGGGGACAGGGGGCTCCCCCCAGCATTTT.

The chain has TRBV5-1 and TRBJ2-1, with 10 bases aligning to TRBD2. Germline loops: CDR1 SGHRS, CDR2 YFSETQ. CDR3 size: 15 residues. The ends lost 0 bases at V and 8 bases at J; junction bases unmatched: 5. CDR3 coding DNA: TGCGCCAGCAGCTTGGGACTAGCGGGTGGAGATGAGCAGTTCTTC. Translation gives CASSLGLAGGDEQFF.

This clone was detected a few times. This chain links TRBV4-3 with TRBJ2-3, with TRBD2 matching over 16 bases. The CDR3 sequence is 15 residues long. Germline CDR1 reads LGHNA; CDR2 reads YSLEER. The V segment lost 2 bases and the J segment 9 bases; nucleotides outside the gene matches: 2. The CDR3 is CASSQSGLAGGTQYF. The CDR3 region has the DNA TGCGCCAGCAGCCAATCGGGACTAGCGGGAGGGACGCAGTATTTT.

The chain recombines TRBV19 with TRBJ1-1; D remains unclear. The CDR3 loop spans 14 amino acids. Germline V gene lookup returns CDR1 LNHDA and CDR2 SQIVND (reference sequence). The germline V and J ends were trimmed by 6 bases and 5 bases, with 16 bases remaining between them. CDR3 in DNA: TGTGCCAGTAGCTCTTCCGCCAGACTGACTGAAGCTTTCTTT. Translating it yields CASSSSARLTEAFF.

This clone showed up just a few times. The rearrangement links TRBV7-2 to TRBJ2-5; 8 bases are a match to TRBD2. Unmatched junction bases numbered 10, after V lost 5 bases and J lost 5 bases. Per germline, CDR1 SGHTA and CDR2 FQGNSA. The CDR3 sequence is 15 residues long. The CDR3 spells CASSPGASGSETQYF. The CDR3 region has the DNA TGTGCCAGCAGCCCAGGCGCTAGCGGGTCGGAGACCCAGTACTTC.

This clone was seen a few times. The chain links TRBV27 to TRBJ2-5, with 11 bases matching TRBD2. Germline assignment: CDR1 MNHEY and CDR2 SMNVEV (reference sequence). The J segment lost 2 bases and the V segment lost 5 bases, leaving 7 bases of the junction unmatched. This CDR3 comprises 16 residues. The CDR3 is CASSPLAGAKQETQYF. DNA of the CDR3: TGTGCCAGCAGTCCACTAGCGGGAGCGAAACAAGAGACCCAGTACTTC.

The chain is built from TRBV15 and TRBJ2-1; 7 bases align to TRBD2. V dropped 3 bases and J dropped 4; count of bases not matched to a gene: 3. The CDR3 spans 14 residues. CDR1 LNHNV and CDR2 YYDKDF come from the germline V gene (reference sequence). The CDR3 DNA follows: TGTGCCACCAGCAGGCTAGCGGATTACAATGAGCAGTTCTTC. Translation gives CATSRLADYNEQFF.

The genes are TRBV10-3 and TRBJ2-3; 10 bases align to TRBD2. V was clipped by 6 bases and J by 5 bases; unmatched bases: 5. Germline CDR1 and CDR2: ENHRY and SYGVKD. The CDR3 length is 14 residues. CDR3 protein: CAIRSGREGDTQYF. The CDR3 DNA reads as TGTGCCATCAGGAGCGGGAGGGAAGGAGATACGCAGTATTTT.